The 10 T cell receptor beta chains below were found in one sample sequenced in a study of T cells in Graves' hyperthyroidism and ophthalmopathy. There were TCR beta CDR3 regions amplified from RNA transcripts. Primed by the HTBI set, a first-round RT-PCR was run on the TCR CDR3. From the multiplex PCR reads, TCRdb called clonotypes with MiXCR, one entry per CDR3 protein. The sample includes hundreds of thousands of distinct CDR3 sequences, about 14% of them seen just once. The material sequenced was blood. Every receptor here comes from a woman in her forties or fifties with Graves' ophthalmopathy.

CDR3 coding DNA: TGTGCCGGCTTGGACATGTTCGATGAGCAGTTCTTC. Translated: CAGLDMFDEQFF. The chain has TRBV6-2 or TRBV6-3 and TRBJ2-1, with D maybe TRBD1 (5 bases). This CDR3 region has 12 residues. Deletions cut 11 bases from V and 8 bases from J, with 16 bases between. Germline values: CDR1 MNHEY, CDR2 SVGEGT.

This clonotype was observed at least ten times. The J gene is TRBJ2-1, the V gene TRBV18; 12 bases fit TRBD2. Looked up from germline, CDR1 is KGHSH and CDR2 is LQKENI. The CDR3 loop spans 15 amino acids. V was clipped by 8 bases and J by 5 bases; unmatched bases: 7. The CDR3 loop is CASSPRTSGNNEQFF. The DNA of the CDR3 is TGTGCCAGCAGCCCCCGGACTAGCGGGAACAATGAGCAGTTCTTC.

This clonotype was counted only a few times. The DNA for the CDR3 is TGCGCCAGCAGCCAAGATTCGGACACACACTACGAGCAGTACTTC. Residues: CASSQDSDTHYEQYF. The chain recombines TRBV4-3 with TRBJ2-7; D is possibly TRBD1 (5 bases). Germline values: CDR1 LGHNA, CDR2 YSLEER. V lost 0 bases and J lost 3, with 12 bases in between. The CDR3 length is 15 residues.

This clonotype was seen repeatedly, ten times or more. The rearrangement joins TRBV6-1 to TRBJ2-1, with TRBD2 identical over 12 bases. The trim removed 10 bases at V and 5 bases at J, leaving 6 bases unmatched. This CDR3 is built from 14 residues. The germline gives CDR1 MNHNS, CDR2 SASEGT. DNA for the CDR3: TGTGCCAACAGCGCTAGCGGGAGGGACAATGAGCAGTTCTTC. Amino acid sequence: CANSASGRDNEQFF.

The chain has TRBV9 and TRBJ1-2; D is possibly TRBD1 (5 bases). The CDR3 contains 18 residues. V was trimmed by 1 base and J by 1 base, leaving 20 bases between them. The germline CDR1 and CDR2 sequences are SGDLS and YYNGEE. The CDR3 DNA reads as TGTGCCAGCAGCGTACAGAAATCCGGGACGCCACTTAACTATGGCTACACCTTC. Protein product: CASSVQKSGTPLNYGYTF.

In this sample, this clonotype turned up many times. This chain uses TRBV11-2 with TRBJ1-2; D perhaps matches TRBD1 (6 bases). Trimming removed 5 bases at V and 8 bases at J, with 12 bases between. The CDR3 runs to 12 residues. Germline V lookup: CDR1 SGHAT, CDR2 FQNNGV. Here the CDR3 DNA reads TGTGCCAGCAGCACGAACAGGGTCGGCTACACCTTC. As protein: CASSTNRVGYTF.

This clonotype was detected ten times or more. The chain couples TRBV27 to TRBJ2-7; 9 bases map to TRBD1. The CDR3 contains 15 residues. The V segment lost 6 bases and the J segment 6 bases; nucleotides outside the gene matches: 12. The germline V gene has CDR1 MNHEY and CDR2 SMNVEV (reference sequence). CDR3 nucleotide sequence: TGTGCCAGCAGGCCTTCCGGGGACAGGGACCGCGAGCAGTACTTC. Its protein product is CASRPSGDRDREQYF.

This clonotype was counted a few times. The J gene is TRBJ2-2, the V gene TRBV15; D ambiguous. There are 13 residues in the CDR3. Germline-derived CDR1 and CDR2 are LNHNV and YYDKDF (reference sequence). The V end lost 1 base, the J end lost 3 bases, and 3 bases lay between the germline ends. The CDR3 DNA sequence: TGTGCCACCAGCAGAGGGGACACCGGGGAGCTGTTTTTT. It is translated as CATSRGDTGELFF.

This clonotype came up many times. The V call is TRBV20-1, the J call TRBJ1-1, with 8 bases that match TRBD1. This CDR3 contains 14 residues. The germline V gene has CDR1 DFQATT and CDR2 SNEGSKA (reference sequence). The V segment lost 1 base and the J segment 9 bases; nucleotides outside the gene matches: 10. The CDR3 region has the DNA TGCAGTGCTAGAGGACAGGGGCGATTACTCCAAGCTTTCTTT. Its protein is CSARGQGRLLQAFF.

This clonotype was observed at least ten times. The rearrangement joins TRBV24-1 to TRBJ2-6; TRBD1 aligns across 10 bases. The V and J ends lost 4 bases and 2 bases, in that order; junction bases with no gene match: 4. The CDR3 extends over 17 amino acids. The germline V gene has CDR1 KGHDR and CDR2 SFDVKD. The CDR3 DNA is TGTGCCACCAGTGAGGGGACAGGGGTCCCTGGGGCCAACGTCCTGACTTTC. Its protein is CATSEGTGVPGANVLTF.